The 5 T cell receptor beta chains reported below all come from one sample, sequenced in a study of blood T cell repertoires in COVID-19. Assay: immunoSEQ multiplex PCR; the TCRdb copy retains only in-frame clones and omits some. The data contain about 180,000 clones, 80% to 85% of them singletons. The sample comprised peripheral blood. These receptors all stem from a man in his late teens or twenties with active or convalescent COVID-19.

The CDR3 DNA reads TGTGCCAGCAGCCAAGATGGTAGCGGGAGCCCGGAAAATGAGCAGTTCTTC. This encodes CASSQDGSGSPENEQFF. The rearrangement joins TRBV4-2 to TRBJ2-1; TRBD2 agrees at 9 bases. The CDR3 totals 17 residues. With 0 bases clipped from V and 7 bases from J, the junction kept 10 bases outside the gene matches. Germline-derived CDR1 and CDR2 are LGHNA and YNFKEQ.

This rearrangement joins TRBV24-1 to TRBJ2-2; 8 nucleotides align to TRBD1. CDR1 KGHDR and CDR2 SFDVKD come from the germline V gene. Trimming at V came to 1 base and at J to 6 bases, leaving 6 bases not matched to a gene. This CDR3 has 16 residues. Here the CDR3 DNA reads TGTGCCACCAGTGATTTCAGGACAGGGATCTCCGGGGAGCTGTTTTTT. Translating gives CATSDFRTGISGELFF.

This chain uses TRBV19 with TRBJ1-6, with 7 nucleotides matching TRBD1. Trimming cost V 6 bases and J 8 bases; bases outside gene matches: 10. In germline, CDR1 is LNHDA, CDR2 SQIVND (reference sequence). This CDR3 contains 15 residues. CDR3 amino acids: CASRRGDREYSPLHF. For the CDR3, the DNA is TGTGCCAGTAGACGTGGTGACAGGGAGTATTCACCCCTCCACTTT.

The V call is TRBV6-5, the J call TRBJ1-4, with unresolved D. V was cut by 6 bases and J by 0 bases, with 8 bases left in between. The CDR3 has 14 residues. Per germline, CDR1 MNHEY and CDR2 SVGAGI. CDR3 sequence reads: CASSQVATNEKLFF. Written as DNA, the CDR3 is TGTGCCAGCAGCCAGGTGGCAACTAATGAAAAACTGTTTTTT.

This clone appeared a few times. V usage is TRBV6-1 and J usage is TRBJ1-5; 7 nucleotides agree with TRBD1. V lost 3 bases to trimming and J lost 5 bases; unmatched junction nucleotides: 1. This CDR3 spans 13 amino acids. Germline values: CDR1 MNHNS, CDR2 SASEGT. The CDR3 DNA follows: TGTGCCAGCAGTGAGACAGGGCATCAGCCCCAGCATTTT. Translated: CASSETGHQPQHF.